This is a list of T cell receptor beta chains from one sample in a study of blood T cell repertoires in COVID-19. Here immunoSEQ multiplex PCR was the method, and the copy in TCRdb shows in-frame clones only, minus some. Of roughly 150,000 clones in the sample, 88% are singletons; the top ten hold roughly 2%. Sequencing was carried out using peripheral blood. Every receptor here comes from a man aged 50-59 years who had recovered from COVID-19. Each CDR3 is given with its conserved first and last residue. Fields, in order: J gene, V gene, D gene, clone size, CDR3 length, CDR3 DNA, CDR3 protein. The D gene is left open where the match is weak. Clone size is stated in some rows and not others, as once, few, many or a class when expanded.

TRBJ2-3	TRBV7-2	TRBD1	NA	14	TGTGCCAGCAGCCGGGACAGCCTTGCAGATACGCAGTATTTT	CASSRDSLADTQYF
TRBJ2-7	TRBV18	TRBD2	once	15	TGTGCCAGCTCACCGGGACTAGCGGGAAGGCTCGAGCAGTACTTC	CASSPGLAGRLEQYF
TRBJ2-3	TRBV2	TRBD2	NA	14	TGTGCCAGCAGGGACTGGACTAGCGGGGATACGCAGTATTTT	CASRDWTSGDTQYF
TRBJ1-1	TRBV18	NA	NA	16	TGTGCCAGCTCACCAAAGACAGAGTGGCAGGCCACTGAAGCTTTCTTT	CASSPKTEWQATEAFF
TRBJ1-4	TRBV28	TRBD1	NA	17	TGTGCCAGCAGTGAGCCGGGACAGGGGGTCGGTAATGAAAAACTGTTTTTT	CASSEPGQGVGNEKLFF
TRBJ1-4	TRBV18	NA	NA	14	TGTGCCAGCTCCCCAGGGGCTGCTAATGAAAAACTGTTTTTT	CASSPGAANEKLFF
TRBJ2-1	TRBV7-5	NA	many	15	TGTGCCAGAAGCTTTTGGACAGGGCCCTACAATGAGCAGTTCTTC	CARSFWTGPYNEQFF
TRBJ1-1	TRBV6-5	NA	few	12	TGTGCCAGCCGTCAAAGGGGGACTGAAGCTTTCTTT	CASRQRGTEAFF
TRBJ1-2	TRBV7-9	NA	NA	15	TGTGCCAGCAGCTCATTCCGGAAGGACAGCTATGGCTACACCTTC	CASSSFRKDSYGYTF
TRBJ2-7	TRBV7-3	NA	NA	15	TGTGCCAGCAGCTTACGGCGAGCGGCTACCTACGAGCAGTACTTC	CASSLRRAATYEQYF
TRBJ1-2	TRBV5-1	NA	NA	14	TGCGCCAGCAGCTTGGGGCCCGGGACACGGGGCTACACCTTC	CASSLGPGTRGYTF
TRBJ1-1	TRBV19	NA	NA	15	TGTGCCAGTAGTCCGTTCGACAGGATGAACACTGAAGCTTTCTTT	CASSPFDRMNTEAFF
TRBJ1-1	TRBV6-5	TRBD1	once	13	TGTGCCAGCAGCCCGACAGGGTTTAGTGAAGCTTTCTTT	CASSPTGFSEAFF
TRBJ2-6	TRBV9	NA	NA	15	TGTGCCAGCAGCGTAGGAGGTTCCGGGGCCAACGTCCTGACTTTC	CASSVGGSGANVLTF
TRBJ2-7	TRBV5-6	NA	once	14	TGTGCCAGCAGCTTCGGGGATGGGGCCTACGAGCAGTACTTC	CASSFGDGAYEQYF
TRBJ1-2	TRBV24-1	TRBD1	NA	16	TGTGCCACCTTTCACAGGACAGGGGTAATTGACTATGGCTACACCTTC	CATFHRTGVIDYGYTF
TRBJ1-2	TRBV19	TRBD1	NA	15	TGTGCCAGTAGTATGCCCCGAAGGGGGCAAGAGGGCTACACCTTC	CASSMPRRGQEGYTF
TRBJ2-1	TRBV2	NA	NA	16	TGTGCCAGCAGCCCGAACAGGTTGATAACCCCCGATGAGCAGTTCTTC	CASSPNRLITPDEQFF